This T cell receptor (beta chain) was sequenced for a study of response to subunit inactivated influenza vaccine. The CDR3 covers 13 residues. V was clipped by 1 base and J by 9 bases, with 12 bases between them. Germline V gives CDR1 SGHRS, CDR2 YFSETQ. For this clonotype: Antigen: not known.

Study-level findings and limits: Authors suggested each seasonal influenza vaccination recruits few new T cells.

TCRdb passed the RT-PCR reads through MiXCR, listing each CDR3 protein once. Of approximately 300,000 distinct CDR3 sequences listed, over 20% are singletons. V usage is TRBV5-1 and J usage is TRBJ2-3; D gene uncertain. This specimen was PBMCs from blood, taken about 20 months after vaccination. This sequence was found in a man aged 45 to 70 who received an inactivated influenza vaccine. The CDR3 reads CASSLQPAGTQYF. The CDR3 DNA reads as TGCGCCAGCAGCTTGCAACCCGCAGGCACGCAGTATTTT.